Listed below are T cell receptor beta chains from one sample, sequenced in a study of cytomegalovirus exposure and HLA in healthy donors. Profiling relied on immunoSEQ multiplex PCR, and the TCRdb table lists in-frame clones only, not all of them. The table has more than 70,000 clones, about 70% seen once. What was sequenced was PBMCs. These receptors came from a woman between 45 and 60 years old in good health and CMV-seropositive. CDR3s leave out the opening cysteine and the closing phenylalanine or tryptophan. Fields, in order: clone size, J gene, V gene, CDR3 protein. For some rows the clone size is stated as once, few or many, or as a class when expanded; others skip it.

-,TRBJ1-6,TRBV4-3,ASSPRDRWDSPLH
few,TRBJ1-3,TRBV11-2,ASSLPSVGDWTSTIY
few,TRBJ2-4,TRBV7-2,ASGTTGAKNIQY
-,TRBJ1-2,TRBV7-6,ASSLNPGTDNYGYT
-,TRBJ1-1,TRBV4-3,ASSLDQGGPNTEAF
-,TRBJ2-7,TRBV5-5,ASSLRPHEQY
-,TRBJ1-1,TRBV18,ASSPPGGAGEAF
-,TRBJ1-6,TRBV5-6,ASSLGDRTNSPLH
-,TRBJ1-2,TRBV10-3,AISDGGRDYGYT
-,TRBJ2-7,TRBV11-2,ASSLDRGASYEQY
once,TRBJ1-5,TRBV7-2,ASSLAGTPSAPQH
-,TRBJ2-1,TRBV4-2,ASSGAGFGGGAAYEQF
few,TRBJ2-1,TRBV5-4,ASSLTGGNEQF
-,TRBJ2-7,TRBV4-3,ASSQDRWALRY
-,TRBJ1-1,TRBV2,ASSPRVALRQGADGAF
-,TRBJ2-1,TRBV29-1,SVDDRVAYYNEQF
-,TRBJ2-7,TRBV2,ASRLREGPLYEQY
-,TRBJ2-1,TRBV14,ASSHAGAGGYNEQF
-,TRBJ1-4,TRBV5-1,ASSPGQNEKLF
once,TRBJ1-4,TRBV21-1,ASSKGPALGAGVEEKLF
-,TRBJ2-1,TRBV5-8,ASSLGLAGGNEQF
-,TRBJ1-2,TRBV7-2,ASSLQDTYGYT
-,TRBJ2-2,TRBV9,ASSSLAGGGTGELF
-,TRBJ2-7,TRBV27,ASTSPGFEQY
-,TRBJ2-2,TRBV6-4,ASRELAQNTGELF
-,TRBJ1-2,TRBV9,ASSVGQVENYGYT
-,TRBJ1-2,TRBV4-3,ASSHGQGDYGYT
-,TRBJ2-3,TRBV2,ASIGGKRTDTQY
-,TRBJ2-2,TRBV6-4,ASSRPGTGAGELF
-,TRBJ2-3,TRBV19,ASTDRGGTDTQY
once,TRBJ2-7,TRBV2,ASSENQGLGEQY
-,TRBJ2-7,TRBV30,AWSLQGYEQY
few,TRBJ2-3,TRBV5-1,ASSLGGTSGSRSDTQY
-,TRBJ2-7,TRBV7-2,ASSTTPTYEQY
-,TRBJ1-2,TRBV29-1,SVGYIYGYT
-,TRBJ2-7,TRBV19,ASSIGLAGGEQY
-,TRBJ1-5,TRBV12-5,ASGTTHPSGTGDQPQH
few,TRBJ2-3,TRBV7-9,SSSLGSGLGTDTQY
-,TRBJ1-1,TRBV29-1,SVRYYDEAF
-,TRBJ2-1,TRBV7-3,ASSGTGLVDNEQF
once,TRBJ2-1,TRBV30,AWSTAAGVHEQF
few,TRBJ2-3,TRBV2,ASSATGTGLTDTQY
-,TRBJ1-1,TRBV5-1,ASSLGENTEAF
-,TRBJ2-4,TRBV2,ASSPKGAGKNIQY
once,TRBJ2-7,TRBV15,ATSRHNYEQY
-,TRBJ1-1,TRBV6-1,ASSDHRGLSTEAF
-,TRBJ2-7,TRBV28,ASTKGGSDSEQY
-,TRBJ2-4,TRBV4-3,ASSQDGQGSNIQY
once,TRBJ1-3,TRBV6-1,ASSERVVPNSGNTIY
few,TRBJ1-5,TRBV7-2,ASSLAGGRGRDQPQH
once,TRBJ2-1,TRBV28,ASAGGAIDEQF
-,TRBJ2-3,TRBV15,ATSRAGVLDTQY
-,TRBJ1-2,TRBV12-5,ASGFPGKNYGYT
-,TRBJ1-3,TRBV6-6,ASSLTGRGNTIY
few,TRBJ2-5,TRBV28,ASSASASQETQY
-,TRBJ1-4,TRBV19,ASSIARGLEKLF
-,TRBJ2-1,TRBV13,ASSSGLAGVVEQF
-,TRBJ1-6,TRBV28,ASSPDIGQGHNSPLH
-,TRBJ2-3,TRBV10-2,ASREWGQNTDTQY